A single sample is the source of the 32 T cell receptor beta chains below, sequenced in a study of Graves' ophthalmopathy and Graves' hyperthyroidism. As the template, RNA transcripts were used to amplify TCR beta CDR3 regions. HTBI-primed RT-PCR formed the first round, and a multiplex PCR formed the second. TCRdb reprocessed the multiplex PCR reads with MiXCR, giving one entry per CDR3 protein. The sample includes 200,000 to 250,000 distinct CDR3 sequences, roughly a fifth of them seen just once. Sequenced: peripheral blood. The receptor set was obtained from a woman in her 50s with Graves' ophthalmopathy.

This clonotype was counted a few times. The rearrangement links TRBV13 to TRBJ2-7; 10 nucleotides match TRBD2. Per the germline V gene, CDR1 is PRHDT and CDR2 is FYEKMQ (reference sequence). Trimming at V came to 7 bases and at J to 0 bases, leaving 9 bases not matched to a gene. The CDR3 has 16 residues. The CDR3 DNA follows: TGTGCCAGCACTTTAGCGGGAGGCTCAGACTCCTACGAGCAGTACTTC. Translated: CASTLAGGSDSYEQYF.

This clonotype has only a few counts. V is TRBV6-4 and J is TRBJ2-2; TRBD2 might be the D (5 bases). CDR3 length: 14 amino acids. Trimming cost V 5 bases and J 5 bases, with 12 bases left between them. Germline assignment: CDR1 MRHNA and CDR2 SNTAGT. The CDR3 DNA is TGTGCCAGCAGTATGGAAACGGGAACCGGGGAGCTGTTTTTT. Protein: CASSMETGTGELFF.

This clonotype was seen ten or more times. The J gene is TRBJ2-7, the V gene TRBV6-2 or TRBV6-3; D is ambiguous. The V end was cut by 6 bases, the J end by 6 bases, with 15 bases between. CDR1 is MNHEY, CDR2 SVGEGT, per germline. This CDR3 has 13 residues. The CDR3 nucleotides read TGTGCCAGCAGACTTATGTCTCCGGGCGAGCAGTACTTC. This gives the protein CASRLMSPGEQYF.

This clonotype was seen repeatedly, ten times or more. This chain links TRBV5-6 with TRBJ2-5; D gene ambiguous. There are 13 residues in the CDR3. In germline, CDR1 is SGHDT, CDR2 YYEEEE. V lost 0 bases, J lost 3 bases, and 6 bases lay in between. The CDR3: CASSLEEEETQYF. CDR3 nucleotides: TGTGCCAGCAGCTTGGAAGAGGAAGAGACCCAGTACTTC.

This clonotype was detected many times. The chain employs TRBV20-1 and TRBJ2-5, with 8 nucleotides matching TRBD1. V lost 4 bases to trimming and J lost 2 bases; unmatched junction nucleotides: 6. The CDR3 runs to 14 residues. CDR1 is DFQATT, CDR2 SNEGSKA, per germline (reference sequence). Written as DNA, the CDR3 is TGCAGTGCTACCACAGGGGGTCAGCAAGAGACCCAGTACTTC. Translating it yields CSATTGGQQETQYF.

CDR3 in DNA: TGTGCCAGCAGCCAGACAGGGTACCACGAGCAGTACTTC. The encoded protein is CASSQTGYHEQYF. The J gene is TRBJ2-7, the V gene TRBV7-6; 7 nucleotides line up with TRBD1. The CDR3 is 13 amino acids. Germline-derived CDR1 and CDR2 are SGHVS and FNYEAQ. The trim removed 5 bases at V and 5 bases at J, leaving 6 bases unmatched.

The J gene is TRBJ2-7, the V gene TRBV11-2, with a possible D match to TRBD1 (6 bases). This CDR3 spans 13 amino acids. Trimming removed 0 bases at V and 6 bases at J, with 9 bases between. Germline V lookup: CDR1 SGHAT, CDR2 FQNNGV. In nucleotides, the CDR3 is TGTGCCAGCAGCTTAGAGGGGGCATTCGAGCAGTACTTC. The encoded protein is CASSLEGAFEQYF.

At least ten counts were recorded for this clonotype. J is TRBJ2-5 and V is TRBV6-5; 10 nucleotides align to TRBD2. Germline CDR1 is MNHEY and CDR2 is SVGAGI. There are 15 residues in the CDR3. After removal of 6 bases from V and 2 bases from J, the junction contained 6 bases not matched to a gene. The DNA of the CDR3 is TGTGCCAGCAGCGCACTAGCGGGAACACAAGAGACCCAGTACTTC. Translation gives CASSALAGTQETQYF.

The sample holds many counts of this clonotype. The V gene is TRBV2, the J gene TRBJ2-2; 9 nucleotides match TRBD2. The germline V gene has CDR1 SNHLY and CDR2 FYNNEI. There are 20 residues in the CDR3. V shed 4 bases and J 0 bases; nucleotides not matched to a gene: 15. The CDR3 spells CASSGRVAGAGLSNTGELFF. The CDR3 DNA sequence: TGTGCCAGCAGTGGCAGGGTAGCGGGAGCGGGACTATCGAACACCGGGGAGCTGTTTTTT.

The chain links TRBV19 to TRBJ1-2, with D unresolved. In germline, CDR1 is LNHDA, CDR2 SQIVND (reference sequence). This CDR3 is 13 amino acids long. V was clipped by 7 bases and J by 2 bases, with 11 bases between them. The CDR3 DNA follows: TGTGCCAGTAACCTGGAAAGGAACTATGGCTACACCTTC. It codes for CASNLERNYGYTF.

This chain links TRBV30 with TRBJ1-5; TRBD1 might be the D (5 bases). CDR1 and CDR2 from the germline V gene are GTSNPN and SVGIG (reference sequence). The CDR3 length is 14 residues. V lost 2 bases and J lost 4, with 12 bases in between. CDR3 loop: CAWSTQGINQPQHF. The CDR3 coding sequence is TGTGCCTGGAGTACCCAGGGAATAAATCAGCCCCAGCATTTT.

Many counts were recorded for this clonotype. V gene TRBV19 combines with J gene TRBJ1-2; no firm D call. Germline CDR1 reads LNHDA; CDR2 reads SQIVND (reference sequence). The V end lost 8 bases, the J end lost 2 bases, and 9 bases lay between the germline ends. The CDR3 sequence is 12 residues long. The CDR3: CASGPLNYGYTF. The CDR3 nucleotides read TGTGCCAGTGGGCCCCTGAACTATGGCTACACCTTC. Drawing the rest from reference TRBV19 and TRBJ1-2, the complete variable domain is DGGITQSPKYLFRKEGQNVTLSCEQNLNHDAMYWYRQDPGQGLRLIYYSQIVNDFQKGDIAEGYSVSREKKESFPLTVTSAQKNPTAFYLCASGPLNYGYTFGSGTRLTVV.

This clonotype showed up just a few times. The chain links TRBV4-1 to TRBJ1-2; D gene unclear. V was trimmed by 0 bases and J by 4 bases, leaving 6 bases between them. The CDR3 runs to 13 residues. Germline V CDR1 and CDR2: MGHRA, YSYEKL. CDR3 loop: CASSQEPAYGYTF. CDR3 nucleotides: TGCGCCAGCAGCCAAGAACCAGCCTATGGCTACACCTTC.

Many counts were recorded for this clonotype. The DNA for the CDR3 is TGTGCCAGTAGTATTGGGGGTCCGAACATTCAGTACTTC. This encodes CASSIGGPNIQYF. The rearrangement links TRBV19 to TRBJ2-4; possibly TRBD1 or TRBD2 for D (5 bases each). The CDR3 runs 13 residues. Germline lookup yields CDR1 LNHDA and CDR2 SQIVND (reference sequence). The V and J ends lost 3 bases and 7 bases respectively, with 10 bases between them.

This clonotype was observed many times. This sequence joins TRBV7-2 and TRBJ1-5; D gene unclear. The CDR3 has 13 amino acids. Looked up from germline, CDR1 is SGHTA and CDR2 is FQGNSA. Trimming removed 5 bases from V and 2 bases from J, with 7 bases in between. Here the CDR3 DNA reads TGTGCCAGCAGCGCAAGAGGCAATCAGCCCCAGCATTTT. Its protein product is CASSARGNQPQHF.

This clonotype was seen repeatedly, ten times or more. The V and J genes are TRBV7-3 and TRBJ1-6; tentative D call: TRBD1 (5 bases). The germline V and J ends were trimmed by 2 bases and 4 bases, with 9 bases remaining between them. The CDR3 totals 15 residues. CDR1 is SGHTA, CDR2 FQGTGA, per germline. The CDR3 loop is CASSLGGGYNSPLHF. The CDR3 DNA sequence: TGTGCCAGCAGCTTAGGGGGAGGGTATAATTCACCCCTCCACTTT.

Many counts were recorded for this clonotype. The chain employs TRBV12-3 or TRBV12-4 and TRBJ2-2; TRBD1 matches 7 bases. With 7 bases clipped from V and 4 bases from J, the junction kept 9 bases outside the gene matches. CDR3 length: 15 amino acids. CDR3 in amino acids: CASTQWGQPTGELFF. CDR3 DNA: TGTGCCAGCACCCAGTGGGGACAGCCCACCGGGGAGCTGTTTTTT.

The CDR3 bases are TGTGCCAGCAGTTTGACAGGGGGGGTCTACGAGCAGTACTTC. Its translation: CASSLTGGVYEQYF. This chain links TRBV27 with TRBJ2-7; 9 nucleotides agree with TRBD1. The CDR3 runs 14 residues. CDR1 and CDR2 from the germline V gene are MNHEY and SMNVEV (reference sequence). Trimming cost V 3 bases and J 3 bases; bases outside gene matches: 3.

This clonotype was observed at least ten times. This rearrangement joins TRBV13 to TRBJ2-5, with 10 bases aligning to TRBD2. V trimming: 5 bases; J trimming: 5 bases; junction bases outside the gene matches: 8. Germline V gives CDR1 PRHDT, CDR2 FYEKMQ (reference sequence). CDR3 length: 15 amino acids. The DNA of the CDR3 is TGTGCCAGCAGCGCTAGCGGGAGAGGAATGGAGACCCAGTACTTC. It yields the protein CASSASGRGMETQYF.

This clonotype has a count of ten or more. The chain combines TRBV18 with TRBJ1-1; TRBD1 is a possible D gene (5 bases). Germline V CDR1 and CDR2: KGHSH, LQKENI. The CDR3 contains 16 residues. V dropped 2 bases and J dropped 4 bases, with 17 bases sitting between them. CDR3 loop: CASSPIQGGRGTEAFF. DNA for the CDR3: TGTGCCAGCTCACCAATCCAGGGAGGAAGGGGCACTGAAGCTTTCTTT.

This clonotype was recorded at least ten times. The rearrangement links TRBV19 to TRBJ1-5; D unclear. Trimming pared 7 bases from V and 7 bases from J, leaving 17 bases between. Germline V gene sequence: CDR1 LNHDA, CDR2 SQIVND (reference sequence). CDR3 size: 14 residues. In DNA, the CDR3 is TGTGCCAGTAATTGGCCCGGGTCGGGACAGCCCCAGCATTTT. As protein: CASNWPGSGQPQHF.

At least ten counts were recorded for this clonotype. The chain uses TRBV2 and TRBJ2-7; D is possibly TRBD2 (6 bases). Germline CDR1 is SNHLY and CDR2 is FYNNEI. This CDR3 contains 13 residues. The V end lost 5 bases, the J end lost 1 base, and 9 bases lay between the germline ends. CDR3 amino acids: CASSRDWSYEQYF. The CDR3 DNA sequence: TGTGCCAGCAGTCGGGACTGGTCCTACGAGCAGTACTTC.

This clonotype was recorded a few times. The chain is built from TRBV28 and TRBJ2-5; 11 bases align to TRBD2. The ends lost 2 bases at V and 5 bases at J; junction bases unmatched: 13. The CDR3 sequence is 18 residues long. Germline lookup yields CDR1 MDHEN and CDR2 SYDVKM. The CDR3 sequence: CASSLAPTASGRFETQYF. CDR3 coding DNA: TGTGCCAGCAGTTTAGCCCCCACCGCTAGCGGGAGGTTTGAGACCCAGTACTTC.

The sample holds many counts of this clonotype. Germline and junction disagree at one end, which may indicate a read error. The chain recombines TRBV2 with TRBJ1-1; possible D gene TRBD1, 5 bases. This CDR3 has 11 residues. Germline V gene sequence: CDR1 SNHLY, CDR2 FYNNEI. The CDR3 nucleotides read TGTGCCAGCAATCTTGAAATGCGGGACCACTTT. It yields the protein CASNLEMRDHF.

V usage is TRBV6-8 and J usage is TRBJ1-2, with D unclear. Trimming pared 4 bases from V and 9 bases from J, leaving 15 bases between. CDR3 length: 13 residues. Germline V lookup: CDR1 MNHGY, CDR2 SAAAGT. The CDR3 protein is CASSSETTIRYTF. Here the CDR3 DNA reads TGTGCCAGCAGTTCCGAGACGACGATCCGCTACACCTTC.

This clonotype was counted at least ten times. The DNA for the CDR3 is TGTGCCAGCAAGCAGGGGGCGCGGCAGCCCCAGCATTTT. It yields the protein CASKQGARQPQHF. V is TRBV28 and J is TRBJ1-5, with 8 bases fitting TRBD1. The CDR3 extends over 13 amino acids. The J segment lost 7 bases and the V segment lost 7 bases, leaving 6 bases of the junction unmatched. Germline V gene data show CDR1 as MDHEN and CDR2 as SYDVKM.

V usage is TRBV29-1 and J usage is TRBJ1-1; 9 bases are shared with TRBD1. The trim removed 5 bases at V and 6 bases at J, leaving 7 bases unmatched. The germline gives CDR1 SQVTM, CDR2 ANQGSEA. CDR3 length: 13 residues. In nucleotides, the CDR3 is TGCAGCGTTCGAACAGGGGGCTTTGCTGAAGCTTTCTTT. Translation: CSVRTGGFAEAFF. Variable domain in full (rest from reference TRBV29-1 and TRBJ1-1): SAVISQKPSRDICQRGTSLTIQCQVDSQVTMMFWYRQQPGQSLTLIATANQGSEATYESGFVIDKFPISRPNLTFSTLTVSNMSPEDSSIYLCSVRTGGFAEAFFGQGTRLTVV.

This clonotype was counted ten times or more. The CDR3 here is CSAIGTGNQPQHF. The CDR3 nucleotides read TGCAGTGCTATTGGCACCGGCAATCAGCCCCAGCATTTT. The chain has TRBV20-1 and TRBJ1-5; no firm D call. This CDR3 has 13 amino acids. The germline V and J ends were trimmed by 4 bases and 2 bases, with 9 bases remaining between them. CDR1 is DFQATT and CDR2 is SNEGSKA in the germline V gene (reference sequence).

The V call is TRBV6-2 or TRBV6-3, the J call TRBJ1-1; a possible D gene is TRBD1 (5 bases). The CDR3 consists of 13 residues. Germline CDR1 and CDR2: MNHEY and SVGEGT. V gave up 5 bases and J gave up 9 bases, with 16 bases separating them. In DNA form, the CDR3 reads TGTGCCAGCAGTGGGCCAGGGCCCATTCAAGCTTTCTTT. This codes for CASSGPGPIQAFF.

In its sample, this clonotype was seen many times. The CDR3 sequence is CASSEVAAGNQPQHF. In DNA, the CDR3 is TGCGCCAGCAGTGAAGTCGCGGCTGGCAATCAGCCCCAGCATTTT. The rearrangement uses TRBV10-2 and TRBJ1-5; D uncertain. Germline CDR1 is WSHSY and CDR2 is SAAADI. Deletions cut 3 bases from V and 2 bases from J, with 11 bases between. The CDR3 runs to 15 residues.

The chain carries TRBV6-5 and TRBJ2-7, with D perhaps matching TRBD2 (5 bases). The CDR3 covers 14 residues. Germline V gene lookup returns CDR1 MNHEY and CDR2 SVGAGI. Trimming removed 4 bases at V and 0 bases at J, with 10 bases between. DNA for the CDR3: TGTGCCAGCAGTTCGCTTCGGGACTCCTACGAGCAGTACTTC. Amino acids: CASSSLRDSYEQYF.

The V and J genes are TRBV30 and TRBJ2-7, with D perhaps matching TRBD1 or TRBD2 (6 bases each). The CDR3 spans 16 residues. CDR1 is GTSNPN and CDR2 is SVGIG in the germline V gene (reference sequence). V shed 7 bases and J shed 0 bases, with 22 bases lying between them. The CDR3 DNA is TGTGCCTCGAATTGGAGGGCGACAGGTACCTCCTACGAGCAGTACTTC. It is translated as CASNWRATGTSYEQYF.